This paragraph covers one TCR beta chain sequence. Its cognate antigen is unknown. This sample is drawn from a study of T cell responses to AZD1222 COVID-19 vaccine. Study-wide context: Recipients boosted at about 4 weeks or about 12 weeks are pooled.

Findings of the study overall: Receipt of two AZD1222 doses was followed by a rise in Spike-specific TCR breadth and depth. Nearly half of the spike-specific TCRs reportedly recognize variant regions that carry no mutations. Spike as a whole was targeted by vaccine-associated CD4 TCRs, dominant at 160-218 and 743-854.

Here immunoSEQ multiplex PCR was the method, and the copy in TCRdb shows in-frame clones only, minus some. This sample has about 150,000 clones, with 70% to 90% found just once. The material sequenced was peripheral blood, taken on day 0 of AZD1222 vaccination. The sequence was obtained from an adult in good health.

In nucleotides, the CDR3 is TGTGCCAGCAGCGTGTGGGGGCGGGCGACTGAAGCTTTCTTT. Encoded protein: CASSVWGRATEAFF. The chain has TRBV7-9 and TRBJ1-1; possible D gene TRBD1, 6 bases. Germline CDR1 SEHNR, CDR2 FQNEAQ (reference sequence). The V end was cut by 5 bases, the J end by 5 bases, with 15 bases between. CDR3 length: 14 residues.